This record looks at one TCR beta chain sequence and its context. This sample is drawn from a study of OX40 agonist ivuxolimab in advanced cancers. The CDR3 spans 13 residues. Germline CDR1 KGHSH, CDR2 LQKENI. V gave up 3 bases and J gave up 4 bases, with 9 bases separating them. Clones were read by immunoSEQ multiplex PCR, and TCRdb kept only the in-frame ones, dropping some. The sample includes 77,000 or so clones, about 89% of them seen just once. The sequence came from an adult with an advanced solid tumor such as melanoma, head and neck, liver or kidney cancer. The chain employs TRBV18 and TRBJ2-5; D gene ambiguous. The sample consisted of CD4+ or CD8+ T cells sorted from blood, taken in a trial of the OX40 agonist ivuxolimab. The CDR3 DNA sequence: TGTGCCAGCTCACCCTCCCCCGGAGAGACCCAGTACTTC. Residues: CASSPSPGETQYF.